This TCR beta chain was captured in a study of vaccination and CD4 T cells after COVID-19. Study context: Participants were administered two doses of either the BNT162b2 or the mRNA-1273 vaccine. The cells were exposed to overlapping spike peptides originating from SARS-CoV-2, HCoV-NL63, HCoV-OC43 and HCoV-229E for stimulation. Study-level findings and limits: In convalescent patients, a median around 89% of reactive clones appeared only post-vaccination.

This clonotype came up a few times. What it binds is not known. This CDR3 has 13 residues. Germline loops: CDR1 MNHEY, CDR2 SMNVEV (reference sequence). The V and J ends lost 6 bases and 9 bases respectively, with 12 bases between them. The treatment: approximately nine-day PBMC culture with coronavirus spike peptide pools or control peptides (ViraFEST assay). The unexposed donor gave CD4+ T cells before the COVID-19 pandemic (2011-2018). Scientists ran DNA taken from cultured CD4+ T cells through the Oncomine TCR Beta short-read assay for sequencing. It was cultured CD4+ T cells from which genomic DNA was extracted. In TCRdb, the PCR reads were re-called with MiXCR into one record per CDR3 protein. The sample consists of about 7,000 distinct CDR3 sequences, roughly 29% of them appearing once.

This receptor was obtained from a human donor in good health. The genes are TRBV27 and TRBJ1-6; no clear D. The sequenced sample was CD4+ T cells from blood, cultured in vitro. The chain's CDR3 is CASSPGVGSPLHF. The DNA for the CDR3 is TGTGCCAGCAGCCCCGGGGTGGGTTCACCCCTCCACTTT.